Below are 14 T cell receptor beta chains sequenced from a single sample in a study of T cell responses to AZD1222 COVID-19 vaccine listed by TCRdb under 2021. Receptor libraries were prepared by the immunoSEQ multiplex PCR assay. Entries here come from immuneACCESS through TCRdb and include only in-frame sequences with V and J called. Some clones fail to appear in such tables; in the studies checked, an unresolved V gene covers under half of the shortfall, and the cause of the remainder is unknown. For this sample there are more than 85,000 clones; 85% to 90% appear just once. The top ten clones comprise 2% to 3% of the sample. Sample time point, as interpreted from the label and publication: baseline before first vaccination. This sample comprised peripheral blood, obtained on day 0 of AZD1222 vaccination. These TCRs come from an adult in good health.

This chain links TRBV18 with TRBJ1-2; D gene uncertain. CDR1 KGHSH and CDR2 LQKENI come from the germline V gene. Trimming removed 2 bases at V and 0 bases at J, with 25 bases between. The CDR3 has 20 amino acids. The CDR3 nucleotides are TGTGCCAGCTCACCATCGGGAGAGACTATCCACATGGCAGCTAACTATGGCTACACCTTC. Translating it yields CASSPSGETIHMAANYGYTF.

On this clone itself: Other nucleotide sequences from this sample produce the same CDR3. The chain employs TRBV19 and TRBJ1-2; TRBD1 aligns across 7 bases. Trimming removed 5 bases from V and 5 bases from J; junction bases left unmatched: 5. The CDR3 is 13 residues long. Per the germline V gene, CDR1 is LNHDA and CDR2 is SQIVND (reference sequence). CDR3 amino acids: CASSYGQVYGYTF. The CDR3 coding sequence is TGTGCCAGTAGTTACGGACAGGTTTATGGCTACACCTTC.

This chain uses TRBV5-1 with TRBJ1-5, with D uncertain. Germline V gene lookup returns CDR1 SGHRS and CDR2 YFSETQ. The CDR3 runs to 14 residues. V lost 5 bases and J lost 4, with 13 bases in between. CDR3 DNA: TGCGCCAGCAGTTCCGGGGTTCAAAATCAGCCCCAGCATTTT. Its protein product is CASSSGVQNQPQHF.

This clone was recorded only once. This CDR3 reads CASSQPVIAGATDTQYF. DNA of the CDR3: TGTGCCAGCAGCCAACCTGTTATAGCGGGAGCAACAGATACGCAGTATTTT. The J gene is TRBJ2-3, the V gene TRBV3-1 (or the pseudogene TRBV3-2), with 9 bases identical to TRBD2. The CDR3 totals 17 residues. Germline V lookup: CDR1 LGHDT, CDR2 YNNKEL (reference sequence). Losses at the gene ends were 2 bases for V and 3 bases for J; bases not matched to a gene: 9.

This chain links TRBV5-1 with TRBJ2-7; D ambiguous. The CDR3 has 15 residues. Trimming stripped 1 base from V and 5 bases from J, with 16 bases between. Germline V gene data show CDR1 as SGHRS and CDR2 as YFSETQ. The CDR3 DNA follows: TGCGCCAGCAGCTTGTTTTCCCCGCCGCCAAACGAGCAGTACTTC. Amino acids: CASSLFSPPPNEQYF. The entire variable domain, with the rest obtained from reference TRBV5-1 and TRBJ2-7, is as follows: KAGVTQTPRYLIKTRGQQVTLSCSPISGHRSVSWYQQTPGQGLQFLFEYFSETQRNKGNFPGRFSGRQFSNSRSEMNVSTLELGDSALYLCASSLFSPPPNEQYFGPGTRLTVT.

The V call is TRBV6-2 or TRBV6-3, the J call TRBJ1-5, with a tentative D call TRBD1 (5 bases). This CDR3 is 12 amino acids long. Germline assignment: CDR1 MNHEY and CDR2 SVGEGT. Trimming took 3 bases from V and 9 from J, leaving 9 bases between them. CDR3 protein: CASSYQGLPQHF. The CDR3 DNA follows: TGTGCCAGCAGTTATCAGGGTCTGCCCCAGCATTTT.

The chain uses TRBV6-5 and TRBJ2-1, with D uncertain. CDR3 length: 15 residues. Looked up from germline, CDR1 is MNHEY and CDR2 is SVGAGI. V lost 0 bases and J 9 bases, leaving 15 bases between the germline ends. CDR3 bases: TGTGCCAGCAGTTACTCGACCGGCCCCCGGAGTGAGCAGTTCTTC. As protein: CASSYSTGPRSEQFF.

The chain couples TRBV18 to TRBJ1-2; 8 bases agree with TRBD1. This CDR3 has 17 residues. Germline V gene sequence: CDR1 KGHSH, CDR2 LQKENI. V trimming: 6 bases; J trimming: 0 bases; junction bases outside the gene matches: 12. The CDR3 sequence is CASSPGSQGEANYGYTF. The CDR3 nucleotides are TGTGCCAGCTCCCCCGGTTCACAGGGGGAAGCTAACTATGGCTACACCTTC.

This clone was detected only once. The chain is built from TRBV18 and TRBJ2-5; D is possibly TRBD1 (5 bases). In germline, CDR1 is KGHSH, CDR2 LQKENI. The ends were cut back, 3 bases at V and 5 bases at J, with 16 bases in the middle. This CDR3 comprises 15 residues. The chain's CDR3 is CASSPLQGLQETQYF. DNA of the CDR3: TGTGCCAGCTCACCCCTGCAGGGCCTCCAGGAGACCCAGTACTTC.

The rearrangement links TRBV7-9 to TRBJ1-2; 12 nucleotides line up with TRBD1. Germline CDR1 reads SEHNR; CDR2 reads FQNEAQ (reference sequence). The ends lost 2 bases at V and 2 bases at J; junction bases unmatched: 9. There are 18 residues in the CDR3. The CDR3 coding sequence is TGTGCCAGCAGCTTAACCCCGGGACAGGGGGCTCGGAACTATGGCTACACCTTC. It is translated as CASSLTPGQGARNYGYTF.

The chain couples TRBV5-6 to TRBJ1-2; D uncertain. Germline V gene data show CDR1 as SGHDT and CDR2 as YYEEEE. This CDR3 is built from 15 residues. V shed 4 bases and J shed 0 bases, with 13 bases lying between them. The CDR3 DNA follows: TGTGCCAGCAGCATAAGGACGGATGCTAACTATGGCTACACCTTC. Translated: CASSIRTDANYGYTF.

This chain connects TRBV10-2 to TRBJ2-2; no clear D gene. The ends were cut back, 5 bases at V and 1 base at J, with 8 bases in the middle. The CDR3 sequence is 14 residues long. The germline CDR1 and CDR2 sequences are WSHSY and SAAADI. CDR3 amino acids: CASSLGGNTGELFF. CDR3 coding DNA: TGCGCCAGCAGTCTCGGCGGGAACACCGGGGAGCTGTTTTTT.

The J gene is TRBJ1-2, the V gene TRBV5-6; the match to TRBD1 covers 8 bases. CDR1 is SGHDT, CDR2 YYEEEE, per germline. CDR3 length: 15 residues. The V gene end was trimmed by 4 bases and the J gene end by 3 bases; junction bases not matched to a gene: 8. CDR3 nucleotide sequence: TGTGCCAGCAGCACAGCAGGGGGCTGGGACTATGGCTACACCTTC. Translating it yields CASSTAGGWDYGYTF.

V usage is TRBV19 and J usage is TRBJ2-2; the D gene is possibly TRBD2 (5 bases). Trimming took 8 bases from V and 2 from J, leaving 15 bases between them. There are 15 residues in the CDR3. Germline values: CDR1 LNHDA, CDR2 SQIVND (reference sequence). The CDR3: CASCPGTRNTGELFF. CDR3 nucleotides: TGTGCCAGTTGTCCGGGAACTAGAAACACCGGGGAGCTGTTTTTT.